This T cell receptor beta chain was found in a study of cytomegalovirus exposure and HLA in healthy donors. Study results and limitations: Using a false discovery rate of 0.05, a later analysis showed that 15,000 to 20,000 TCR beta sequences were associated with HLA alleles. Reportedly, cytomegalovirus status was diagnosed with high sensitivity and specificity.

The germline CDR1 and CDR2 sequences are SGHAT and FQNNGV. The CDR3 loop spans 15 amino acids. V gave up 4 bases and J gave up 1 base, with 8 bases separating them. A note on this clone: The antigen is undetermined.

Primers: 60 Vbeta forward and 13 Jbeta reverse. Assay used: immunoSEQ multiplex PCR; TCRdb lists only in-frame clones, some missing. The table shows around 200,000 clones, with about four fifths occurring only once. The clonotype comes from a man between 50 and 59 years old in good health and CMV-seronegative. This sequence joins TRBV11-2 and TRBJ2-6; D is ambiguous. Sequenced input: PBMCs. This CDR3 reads CASSSTESGANVLTF. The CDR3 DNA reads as TGTGCCAGCAGCTCCACAGAGTCTGGGGCCAACGTCCTGACTTTC.